Below, 17 T cell receptor beta chains from the same sample are listed, as sequenced in a study of control samples from healthy donors and cancer patients. The method was immunoSEQ multiplex PCR; TCRdb's version includes in-frame clones alone and lacks a portion of them. Of about 67,000 clones in the sample, roughly 86% were seen once. Sequenced sample: PBMCs. The receptor set was obtained from a woman aged 45-65 years with head and neck cancer.

This clone was seen only once. This chain uses TRBV5-4 with TRBJ2-1; a weak D match, TRBD2 (6 bases). The germline V and J ends were trimmed by 4 bases and 2 bases, with 10 bases remaining between them. The CDR3 is 14 residues long. Germline CDR1 and CDR2: SGHNT and YYREEE (reference sequence). The CDR3 here is CASSVGGTYNEQFF. In DNA, the CDR3 is TGTGCCAGCAGCGTGGGGGGTACCTACAATGAGCAGTTCTTC.

The CDR3 DNA reads TGTGCCTGGAGTGCAGGGGACAGGGCTCACTACGAGCAGTACTTC. This codes for CAWSAGDRAHYEQYF. V is TRBV30 and J is TRBJ2-7, with 9 bases matching TRBD1. J was trimmed by 3 bases and V by 1 base; bases with no gene match: 7. CDR1 and CDR2 (germline): GTSNPN, SVGIG (reference sequence). This CDR3 spans 15 amino acids.

The chain recombines TRBV19 with TRBJ1-2, with D possibly matching TRBD1 (5 bases). This CDR3 is 13 amino acids long. Germline V gene sequence: CDR1 LNHDA, CDR2 SQIVND (reference sequence). Deletions cut 10 bases from V and 0 bases from J, with 12 bases between. CDR3 bases: TGTGCCACCAGGGACGGAGCTAACTATGGCTACACCTTC. It codes for CATRDGANYGYTF.

Turning to this clone: The sample holds other DNA sequences that translate to the same CDR3. The rearrangement uses TRBV6-4 and TRBJ2-2; 7 positions match TRBD1. CDR3 length: 15 residues. The germline CDR1 and CDR2 sequences are MRHNA and SNTAGT. Trimming at V came to 3 bases and at J to 2 bases, leaving 3 bases not matched to a gene. In DNA, the CDR3 is TGTGCCAGCAGTGAAGAAGGGGGCAACACCGGGGAGCTGTTTTTT. Protein sequence: CASSEEGGNTGELFF.

V and J are TRBV9 and TRBJ2-2; possibly TRBD1 for D (5 bases). Germline V gene sequence: CDR1 SGDLS, CDR2 YYNGEE. V dropped 0 bases and J dropped 2 bases, with 11 bases sitting between them. The CDR3 totals 16 residues. The CDR3 spells CASSVGSQGNTGELFF. The DNA for the CDR3 is TGTGCCAGCAGCGTAGGCTCCCAGGGCAACACCGGGGAGCTGTTTTTT.

The chain is built from TRBV5-5 and TRBJ2-7, with TRBD1 matching over 9 bases. V shed 3 bases and J 6 bases; nucleotides not matched to a gene: 7. CDR1 is SGHKS, CDR2 YYEKEE, per germline (reference sequence). The length of the CDR3 is 14 residues. The CDR3 reads CASSWRDRESEQYF. The CDR3 coding sequence is TGTGCCAGCAGCTGGCGGGACAGGGAATCCGAGCAGTACTTC.

The chain recombines TRBV2 with TRBJ2-7, with 7 bases fitting TRBD2. Trimming took 6 bases from V and 9 from J; bases not matched to a gene: 14. The CDR3 is 14 amino acids. Germline CDR1 reads SNHLY; CDR2 reads FYNNEI. DNA of the CDR3: TGTGCCAGCAGGAGCGGGACTACGATTCTAGGGCAGTACTTC. Translated: CASRSGTTILGQYF.

This chain links TRBV4-3 with TRBJ2-6; no reliable D call. V was clipped by 0 bases and J by 0 bases, with 9 bases between them. This CDR3 region has 17 residues. Germline values: CDR1 LGHNA, CDR2 YSLEER. The CDR3 DNA reads as TGCGCCAGCAGCCAAGATGTCCGCGGCTCTGGGGCCAACGTCCTGACTTTC. Translation: CASSQDVRGSGANVLTF.

V gene TRBV4-1 combines with J gene TRBJ2-3; 9 nucleotides line up with TRBD1. Germline V lookup: CDR1 MGHRA, CDR2 YSYEKL. The CDR3 has 18 amino acids. J gave up 2 bases and V 1 base, and 10 bases lay outside the gene matches. The CDR3 region is CASSQARDRVGITDTQYF. The DNA for the CDR3 is TGCGCCAGCAGCCAAGCCCGGGACAGGGTAGGGATCACAGATACGCAGTATTTT.

The V call is TRBV27, the J call TRBJ2-1, with 11 bases lining up with TRBD1. This CDR3 comprises 16 residues. Germline loops: CDR1 MNHEY, CDR2 SMNVEV (reference sequence). Unmatched junction bases numbered 7, after V lost 6 bases and J lost 3 bases. The CDR3: CASSRSGTGGYNEQFF. Here the CDR3 DNA reads TGTGCCAGCAGCCGATCCGGGACAGGGGGCTACAATGAGCAGTTCTTC.

This chain connects TRBV28 to TRBJ1-1; 10 bases are shared with TRBD1. The length of the CDR3 is 16 residues. CDR1 is MDHEN, CDR2 SYDVKM, per germline. The junction had 10 bases not matched to a gene; V was cut back by 3 bases and J by 6 bases. CDR3 protein: CASSLVLGQGMAEAFF. DNA of the CDR3: TGTGCCAGCAGTTTGGTCTTGGGACAGGGGATGGCTGAAGCTTTCTTT.

This chain joins TRBV5-1 and TRBJ2-7; weak D call: TRBD1 (7 bases). Germline-derived CDR1 and CDR2 are SGHRS and YFSETQ. The CDR3 length is 12 residues. V gave up 1 base and J gave up 13 bases, with 15 bases separating them. As DNA, the CDR3 is TGCGCCAGCAGCTTGTCAGGGGGGATGTACTACTTC. It is translated as CASSLSGGMYYF.

This rearrangement joins TRBV15 to TRBJ2-3, with D perhaps TRBD1 (5 bases). Germline values: CDR1 LNHNV, CDR2 YYDKDF (reference sequence). V dropped 1 base and J dropped 3 bases, with 8 bases sitting between them. This CDR3 has 14 amino acids. CDR3 sequence reads: CATSRAKGTDTQYF. CDR3 nucleotides: TGTGCCACCAGCAGAGCAAAGGGGACAGATACGCAGTATTTT.

The rearrangement uses TRBV3-1 (or the pseudogene TRBV3-2) and TRBJ2-5; 12 bases agree with TRBD2. Germline V gene lookup returns CDR1 LGHDT and CDR2 YNNKEL (reference sequence). Trimming at V came to 4 bases and at J to 3 bases, leaving 6 bases not matched to a gene. The CDR3 runs to 16 residues. CDR3 DNA sequence: TGTGCCAGCAGCCTCGGACTAGCGGGGCAAAAAGAGACCCAGTACTTC. This translates into CASSLGLAGQKETQYF.

V usage is TRBV4-1 and J usage is TRBJ1-2; D call uncertain. V was shortened by 0 bases and J by 3 bases, with 11 bases between the two germline ends. Germline CDR1 is MGHRA and CDR2 is YSYEKL. The CDR3 length is 15 residues. CDR3 bases: TGCGCCAGCAGCCAAGACGGGAACGGATACTATGGCTACACCTTC. This encodes CASSQDGNGYYGYTF.

This sequence joins TRBV4-1 and TRBJ2-5; tentative D call: TRBD1 (6 bases). This CDR3 comprises 14 residues. The germline CDR1 and CDR2 sequences are MGHRA and YSYEKL. Trimming cost V 3 bases and J 5 bases, with 13 bases left between them. The CDR3 is CASSQGARRETQYF. The CDR3 nucleotides read TGCGCCAGCAGCCAGGGGGCGCGCAGGGAGACCCAGTACTTC.

The chain employs TRBV6-5 and TRBJ1-6; maybe TRBD1 (6 bases). The CDR3 runs to 14 residues. Germline V lookup: CDR1 MNHEY, CDR2 SVGAGI. V shed 6 bases and J shed 8 bases, with 14 bases lying between them. The DNA of the CDR3 is TGTGCCAGCAGCCTACAGGGAATGTATTCACCCCTCCACTTT. Its protein product is CASSLQGMYSPLHF.